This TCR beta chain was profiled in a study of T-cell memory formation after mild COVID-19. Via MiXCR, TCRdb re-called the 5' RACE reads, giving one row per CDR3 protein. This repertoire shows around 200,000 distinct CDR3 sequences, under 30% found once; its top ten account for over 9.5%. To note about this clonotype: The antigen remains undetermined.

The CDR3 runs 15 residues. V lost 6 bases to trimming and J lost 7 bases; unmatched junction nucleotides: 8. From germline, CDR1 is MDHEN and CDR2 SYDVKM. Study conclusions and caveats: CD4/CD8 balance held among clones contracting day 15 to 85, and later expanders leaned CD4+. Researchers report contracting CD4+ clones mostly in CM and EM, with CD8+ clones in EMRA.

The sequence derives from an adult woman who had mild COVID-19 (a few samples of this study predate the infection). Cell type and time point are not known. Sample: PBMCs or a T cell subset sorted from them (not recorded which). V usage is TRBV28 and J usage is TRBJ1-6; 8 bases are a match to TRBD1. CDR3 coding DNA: TGTGCCAGCAGGCCTGGACAGGGCCGGAATTCACCCCTCCACTTT. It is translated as CASRPGQGRNSPLHF.